A single TCR beta chain is shown here with its context. Its antigen is currently unknown. This sample was taken from a study of CD4+ T cells in melanoma. Generated by immunoSEQ multiplex PCR, the TCRdb table keeps only in-frame clones and is missing some. This sample has over 130,000 clones, with roughly 91% found just once. This CDR3 contains 14 residues. Trimming cost V 6 bases and J 2 bases, with 11 bases left between them. CDR1 and CDR2 (germline): LGHNT, FRNRAP. General study findings and limits: In melanoma, neoantigen-specific CD4+ T cells reportedly differed in differentiation state. A reported correlation linked neoantigen-specific CD4+ T cells to CD8+, macrophage and B cell function.

The receptor's source is a human donor with melanoma. The J gene is TRBJ2-1, the V gene TRBV12-5; possibly TRBD1 for D (5 bases). This CDR3 is CASGRTGPYNEQFF. The CDR3 DNA follows: TGTGCTAGTGGACGAACAGGTCCCTACAATGAGCAGTTCTTC. Looking up the rest from reference TRBV12-5 and TRBJ2-1 gives the full variable domain: DARVTQTPRHKVTEMGQEVTMRCQPILGHNTVFWYRQTMMQGLELLAYFRNRAPLDDSGMPKDRFSAEMPDATLATLKIQPSEPRDSAVYFCASGRTGPYNEQFFGPGTRLTVL.